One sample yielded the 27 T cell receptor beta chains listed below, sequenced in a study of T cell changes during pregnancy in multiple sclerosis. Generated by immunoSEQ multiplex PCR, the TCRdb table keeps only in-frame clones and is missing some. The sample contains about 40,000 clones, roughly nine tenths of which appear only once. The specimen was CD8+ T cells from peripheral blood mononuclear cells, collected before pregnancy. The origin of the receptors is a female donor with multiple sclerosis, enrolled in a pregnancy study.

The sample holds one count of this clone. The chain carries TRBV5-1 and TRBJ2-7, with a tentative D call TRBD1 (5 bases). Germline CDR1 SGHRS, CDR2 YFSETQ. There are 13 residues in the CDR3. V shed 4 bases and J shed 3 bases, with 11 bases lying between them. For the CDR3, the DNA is TGCGCCAGCAGCGTTAGGGGATTCTACGAGCAGTACTTC. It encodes CASSVRGFYEQYF.

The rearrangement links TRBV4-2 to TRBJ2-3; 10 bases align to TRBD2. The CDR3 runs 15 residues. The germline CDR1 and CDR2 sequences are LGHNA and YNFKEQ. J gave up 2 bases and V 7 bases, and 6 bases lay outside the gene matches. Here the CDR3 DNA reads TGTGCCAGCAAAGGCGGACTAGCGGACACAGATACGCAGTATTTT. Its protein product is CASKGGLADTDTQYF.

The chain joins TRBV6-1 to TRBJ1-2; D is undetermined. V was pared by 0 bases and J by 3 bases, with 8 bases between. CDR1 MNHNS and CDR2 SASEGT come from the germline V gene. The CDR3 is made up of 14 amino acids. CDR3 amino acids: CASSEAEGYYGYTF. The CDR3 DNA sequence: TGTGCCAGCAGTGAAGCAGAGGGATACTATGGCTACACCTTC.

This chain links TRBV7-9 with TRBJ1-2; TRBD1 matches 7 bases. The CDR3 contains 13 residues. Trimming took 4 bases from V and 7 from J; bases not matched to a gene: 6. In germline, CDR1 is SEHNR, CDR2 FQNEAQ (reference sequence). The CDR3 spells CASSSDRDGGYTF. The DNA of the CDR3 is TGTGCCAGCAGCTCCGACAGGGACGGTGGCTACACCTTC.

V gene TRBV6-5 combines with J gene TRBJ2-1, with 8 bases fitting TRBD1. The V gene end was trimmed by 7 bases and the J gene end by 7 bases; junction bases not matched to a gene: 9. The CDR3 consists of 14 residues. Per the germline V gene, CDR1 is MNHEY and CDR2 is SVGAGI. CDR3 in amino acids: CASTAGQGINEQFF. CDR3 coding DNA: TGTGCCAGCACGGCCGGACAGGGTATAAATGAGCAGTTCTTC.

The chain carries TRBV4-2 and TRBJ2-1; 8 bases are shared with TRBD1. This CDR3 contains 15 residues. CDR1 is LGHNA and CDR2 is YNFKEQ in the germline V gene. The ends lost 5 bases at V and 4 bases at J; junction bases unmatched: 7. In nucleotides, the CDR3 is TGTGCCAGCAGCTACCGGGACAGGCTTTACAATGAGCAGTTCTTC. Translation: CASSYRDRLYNEQFF.

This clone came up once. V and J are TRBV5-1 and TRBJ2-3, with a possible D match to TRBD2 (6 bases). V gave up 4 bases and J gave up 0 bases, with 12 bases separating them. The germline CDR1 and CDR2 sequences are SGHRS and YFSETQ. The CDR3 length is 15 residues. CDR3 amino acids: CASSAYGTSTDTQYF. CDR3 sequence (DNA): TGCGCCAGCAGCGCCTACGGGACTAGCACAGATACGCAGTATTTT.

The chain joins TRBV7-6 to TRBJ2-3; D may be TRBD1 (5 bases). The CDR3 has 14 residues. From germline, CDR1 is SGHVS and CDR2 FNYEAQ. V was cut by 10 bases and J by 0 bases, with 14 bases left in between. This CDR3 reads CATARQPSTDTQYF. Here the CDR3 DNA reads TGTGCCACCGCTCGACAGCCCAGCACAGATACGCAGTATTTT.

The CDR3 loop is CASSFSREPLMNTEAFF. The CDR3 region has the DNA TGTGCCAGCAGCTTTAGCCGGGAACCCCTAATGAACACTGAAGCTTTCTTT. This chain uses TRBV7-9 with TRBJ1-1; no firm D call. The CDR3 runs to 17 residues. V was pared by 3 bases and J by 0 bases, with 17 bases between. The germline CDR1 and CDR2 sequences are SEHNR and FQNEAQ (reference sequence).

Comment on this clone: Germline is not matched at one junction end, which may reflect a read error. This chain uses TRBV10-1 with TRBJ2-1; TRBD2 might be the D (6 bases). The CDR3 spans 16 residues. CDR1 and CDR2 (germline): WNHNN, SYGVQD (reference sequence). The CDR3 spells CASTHMRAEGYHEQFF. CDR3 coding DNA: TGCGCCAGCACCCACATGCGGGCGGAGGGCTACCATGAGCAGTTCTTC.

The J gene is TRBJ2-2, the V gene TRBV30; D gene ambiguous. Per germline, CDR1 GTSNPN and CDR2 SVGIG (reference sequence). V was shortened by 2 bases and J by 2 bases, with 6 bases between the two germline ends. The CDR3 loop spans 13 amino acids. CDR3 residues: CAWSFLNTGELFF. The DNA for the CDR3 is TGTGCCTGGAGTTTCCTAAACACCGGGGAGCTGTTTTTT.

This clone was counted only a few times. The CDR3 sequence is CASSEGQRVDTEAFF. The CDR3, as DNA: TGCGCCAGCAGCGAGGGACAGAGAGTGGACACTGAAGCTTTCTTT. V is TRBV5-1 and J is TRBJ1-1; TRBD1 agrees at 7 bases. Trimming at V came to 4 bases and at J to 3 bases, leaving 9 bases not matched to a gene. CDR1 and CDR2 (germline): SGHRS, YFSETQ. This CDR3 comprises 15 residues. Full variable domain (outside the CDR3, taken from reference TRBV5-1 and TRBJ1-1): KAGVTQTPRYLIKTRGQQVTLSCSPISGHRSVSWYQQTPGQGLQFLFEYFSETQRNKGNFPGRFSGRQFSNSRSEMNVSTLELGDSALYLCASSEGQRVDTEAFFGQGTRLTVV.

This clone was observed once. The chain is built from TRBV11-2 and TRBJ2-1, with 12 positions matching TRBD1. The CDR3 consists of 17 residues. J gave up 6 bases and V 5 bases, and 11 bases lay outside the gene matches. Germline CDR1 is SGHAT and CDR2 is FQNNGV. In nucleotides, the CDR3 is TGTGCCAGCAGCCCCGGGGACAGGGGGCGTTGGAGCAATGAGCAGTTCTTC. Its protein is CASSPGDRGRWSNEQFF.

CDR3 DNA sequence: TGTGCCAGCAGTTTGGGGGCGGGCAGGGGAAAGACCCAGTACTTC. Protein product: CASSLGAGRGKTQYF. V and J are TRBV28 and TRBJ2-5, with D tentatively TRBD1 (6 bases). Germline CDR1 is MDHEN and CDR2 is SYDVKM. CDR3 length: 15 residues. The V end was cut by 3 bases, the J end by 6 bases, with 17 bases between.

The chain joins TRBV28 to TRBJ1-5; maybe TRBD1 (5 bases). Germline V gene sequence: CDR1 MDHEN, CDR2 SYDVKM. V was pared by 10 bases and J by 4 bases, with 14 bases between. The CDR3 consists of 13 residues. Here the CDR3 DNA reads TGTGCCACCTCCGACAGACTTAATCAGCCCCAGCATTTT. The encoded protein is CATSDRLNQPQHF. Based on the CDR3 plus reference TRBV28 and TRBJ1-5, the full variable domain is DVKVTQSSRYLVKRTGEKVFLECVQDMDHENMFWYRQDPGLGLRLIYFSYDVKMKEKGDIPEGYSVSREKKERFSLILESASTNQTSMYLCATSDRLNQPQHFGDGTRLSIL.

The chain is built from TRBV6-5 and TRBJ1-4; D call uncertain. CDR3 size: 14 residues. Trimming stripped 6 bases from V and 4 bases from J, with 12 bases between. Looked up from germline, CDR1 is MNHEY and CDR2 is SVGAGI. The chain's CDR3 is CASRSLVGNEKLFF. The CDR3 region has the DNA TGTGCCAGCAGGTCCCTAGTCGGTAATGAAAAACTGTTTTTT.

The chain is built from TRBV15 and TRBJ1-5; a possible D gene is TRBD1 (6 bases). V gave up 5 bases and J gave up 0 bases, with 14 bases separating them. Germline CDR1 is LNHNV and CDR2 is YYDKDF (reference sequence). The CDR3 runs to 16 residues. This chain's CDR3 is CATSAGEGDSNQPQHF. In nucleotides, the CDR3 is TGTGCCACCAGCGCGGGGGAGGGGGATAGCAATCAGCCCCAGCATTTT.

DNA for the CDR3: TGTGCCAGCAGCCAAGCCTTCGGGAGCGGTGCAATCTTCGATACGCAGTATTTT. Protein: CASSQAFGSGAIFDTQYF. The rearrangement links TRBV14 to TRBJ2-3; a weak D match, TRBD2 (6 bases). CDR1 SGHDN and CDR2 FVKESK come from the germline V gene. The CDR3 runs to 18 residues. Trimming took off 1 base at V and 6 bases at J, with 23 bases between the two ends.

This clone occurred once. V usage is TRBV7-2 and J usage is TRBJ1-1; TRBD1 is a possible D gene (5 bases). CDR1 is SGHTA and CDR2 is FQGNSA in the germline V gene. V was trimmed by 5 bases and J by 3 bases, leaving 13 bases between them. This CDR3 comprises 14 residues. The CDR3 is CASSRWMTDTEAFF. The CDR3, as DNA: TGTGCCAGCAGCCGGTGGATGACAGACACTGAAGCTTTCTTT.

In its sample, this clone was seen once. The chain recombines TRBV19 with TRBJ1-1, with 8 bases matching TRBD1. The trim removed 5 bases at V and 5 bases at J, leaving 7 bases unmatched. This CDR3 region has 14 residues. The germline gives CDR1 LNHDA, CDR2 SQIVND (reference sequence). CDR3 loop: CASSPQGVGTEAFF. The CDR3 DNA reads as TGTGCCAGTAGTCCACAGGGGGTGGGTACTGAAGCTTTCTTT.

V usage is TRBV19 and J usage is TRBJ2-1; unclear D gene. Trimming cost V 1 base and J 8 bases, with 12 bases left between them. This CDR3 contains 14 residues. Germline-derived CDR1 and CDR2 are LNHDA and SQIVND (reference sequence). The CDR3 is CASSIGLSRDEQFF. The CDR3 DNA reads TGTGCCAGTAGTATAGGATTGTCCCGCGATGAGCAGTTCTTC.

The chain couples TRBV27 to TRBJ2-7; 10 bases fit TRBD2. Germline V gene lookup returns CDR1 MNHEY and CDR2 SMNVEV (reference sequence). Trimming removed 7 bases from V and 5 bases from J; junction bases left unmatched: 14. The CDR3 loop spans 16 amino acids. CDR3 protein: CASKVGASGSLHEQYF. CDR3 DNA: TGTGCCAGCAAGGTCGGGGCTAGCGGGAGTCTCCACGAGCAGTACTTC.

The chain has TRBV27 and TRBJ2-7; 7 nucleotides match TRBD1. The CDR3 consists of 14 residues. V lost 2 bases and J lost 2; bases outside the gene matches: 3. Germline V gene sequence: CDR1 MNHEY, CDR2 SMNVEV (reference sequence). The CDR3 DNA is TGTGCCAGCAGTTTAGGCCAGGGGGCCTACGAGCAGTACTTC. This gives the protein CASSLGQGAYEQYF.

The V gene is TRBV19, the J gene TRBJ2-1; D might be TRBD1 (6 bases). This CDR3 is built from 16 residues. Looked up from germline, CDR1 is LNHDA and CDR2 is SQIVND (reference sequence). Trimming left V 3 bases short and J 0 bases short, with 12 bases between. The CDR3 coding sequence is TGTGCCAGTAGTATGAGGGGGACGGCCTCCTACAATGAGCAGTTCTTC. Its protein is CASSMRGTASYNEQFF.

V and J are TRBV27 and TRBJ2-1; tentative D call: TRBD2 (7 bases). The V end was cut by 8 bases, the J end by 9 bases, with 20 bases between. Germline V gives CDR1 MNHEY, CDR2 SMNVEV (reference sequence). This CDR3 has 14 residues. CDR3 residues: CASLVGGSRGEQFF. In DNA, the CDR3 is TGTGCCAGCCTGGTGGGCGGGAGCAGGGGTGAGCAGTTCTTC.

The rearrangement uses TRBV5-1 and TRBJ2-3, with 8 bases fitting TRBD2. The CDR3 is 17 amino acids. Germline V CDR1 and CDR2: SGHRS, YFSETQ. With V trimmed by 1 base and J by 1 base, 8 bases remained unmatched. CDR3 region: CASSLRGPAGGTDTQYF. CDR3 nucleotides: TGCGCCAGCAGCTTGCGAGGCCCAGCGGGAGGCACAGATACGCAGTATTTT.

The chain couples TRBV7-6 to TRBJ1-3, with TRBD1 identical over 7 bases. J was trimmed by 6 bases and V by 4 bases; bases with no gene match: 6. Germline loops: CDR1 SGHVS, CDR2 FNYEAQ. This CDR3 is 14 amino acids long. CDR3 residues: CASSSWDRENTIYF. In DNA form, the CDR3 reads TGTGCCAGCAGCTCCTGGGACAGAGAAAACACCATATATTTT.